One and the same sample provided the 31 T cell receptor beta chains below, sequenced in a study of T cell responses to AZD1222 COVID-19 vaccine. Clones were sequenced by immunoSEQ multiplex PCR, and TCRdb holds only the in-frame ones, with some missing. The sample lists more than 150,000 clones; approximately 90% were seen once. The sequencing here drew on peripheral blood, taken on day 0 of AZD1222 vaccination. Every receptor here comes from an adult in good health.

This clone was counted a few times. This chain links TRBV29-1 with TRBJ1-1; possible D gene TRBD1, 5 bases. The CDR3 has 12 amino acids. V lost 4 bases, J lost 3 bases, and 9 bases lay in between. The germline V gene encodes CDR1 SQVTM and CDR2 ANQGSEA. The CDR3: CSVAAGYTEAFF. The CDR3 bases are TGCAGCGTTGCGGCAGGGTACACTGAAGCTTTCTTT.

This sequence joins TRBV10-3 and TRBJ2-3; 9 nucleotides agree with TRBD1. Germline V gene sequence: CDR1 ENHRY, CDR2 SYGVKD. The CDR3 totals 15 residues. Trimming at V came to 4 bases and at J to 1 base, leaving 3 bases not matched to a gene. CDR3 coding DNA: TGTGCCATCAGTGTAGGGGACAGGGGCACAGATACGCAGTATTTT. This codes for CAISVGDRGTDTQYF.

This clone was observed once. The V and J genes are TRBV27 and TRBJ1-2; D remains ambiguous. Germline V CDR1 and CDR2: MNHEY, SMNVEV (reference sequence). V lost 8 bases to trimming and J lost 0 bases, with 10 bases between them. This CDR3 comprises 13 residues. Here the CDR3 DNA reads TGTGCCAGCGGGCTCGGAGCTAACTATGGCTACACCTTC. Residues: CASGLGANYGYTF.

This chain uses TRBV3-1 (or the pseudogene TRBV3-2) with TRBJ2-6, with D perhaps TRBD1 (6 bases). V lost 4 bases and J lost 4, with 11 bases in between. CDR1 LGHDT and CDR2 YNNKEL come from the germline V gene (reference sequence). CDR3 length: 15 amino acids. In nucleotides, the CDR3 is TGTGCCAGCAGCCTAACAGGGACCGGGGCCAACGTCCTGACTTTC. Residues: CASSLTGTGANVLTF.

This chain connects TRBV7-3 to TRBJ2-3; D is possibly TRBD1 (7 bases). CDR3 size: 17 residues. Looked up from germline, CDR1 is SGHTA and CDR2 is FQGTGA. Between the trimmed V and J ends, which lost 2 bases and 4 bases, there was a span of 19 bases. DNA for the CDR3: TGTGCCAGCAGCTTAGGTTTTGGCAGGAGGGGGCCAGATACGCAGTATTTT. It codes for CASSLGFGRRGPDTQYF.

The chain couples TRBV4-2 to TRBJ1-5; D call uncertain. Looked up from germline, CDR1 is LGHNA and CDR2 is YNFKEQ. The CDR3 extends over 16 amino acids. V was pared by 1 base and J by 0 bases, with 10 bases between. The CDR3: CASSQALTDSNQPQHF. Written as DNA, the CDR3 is TGTGCCAGCAGCCAAGCCTTGACCGATAGCAATCAGCCCCAGCATTTT.

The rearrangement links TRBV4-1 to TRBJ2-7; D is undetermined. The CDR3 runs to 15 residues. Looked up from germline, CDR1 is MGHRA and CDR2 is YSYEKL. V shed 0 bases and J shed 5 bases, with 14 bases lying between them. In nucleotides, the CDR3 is TGCGCCAGCAGCCAAGAGTCTAGTCAGTTCAACGAGCAGTACTTC. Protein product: CASSQESSQFNEQYF.

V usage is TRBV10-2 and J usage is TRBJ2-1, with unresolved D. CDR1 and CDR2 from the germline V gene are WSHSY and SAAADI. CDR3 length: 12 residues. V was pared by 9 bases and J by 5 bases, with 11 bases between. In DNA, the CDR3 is TGCGCCAGTACAGACGGTAACAATGAGCAGTTCTTC. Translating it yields CASTDGNNEQFF.

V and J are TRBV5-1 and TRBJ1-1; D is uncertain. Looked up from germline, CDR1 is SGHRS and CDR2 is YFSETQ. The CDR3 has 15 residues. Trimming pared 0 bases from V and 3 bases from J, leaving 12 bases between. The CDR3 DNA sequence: TGCGCCAGCAGCTTGGAACCGGGGAGGTACACTGAAGCTTTCTTT. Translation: CASSLEPGRYTEAFF. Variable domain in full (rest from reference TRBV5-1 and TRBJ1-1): KAGVTQTPRYLIKTRGQQVTLSCSPISGHRSVSWYQQTPGQGLQFLFEYFSETQRNKGNFPGRFSGRQFSNSRSEMNVSTLELGDSALYLCASSLEPGRYTEAFFGQGTRLTVV.

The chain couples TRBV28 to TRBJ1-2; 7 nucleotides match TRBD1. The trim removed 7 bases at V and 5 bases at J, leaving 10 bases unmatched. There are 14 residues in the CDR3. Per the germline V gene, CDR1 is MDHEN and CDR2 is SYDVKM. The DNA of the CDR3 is TGTGCCAGCAAGCCCCAGGGGGGCGGGTATGGCTACACCTTC. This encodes CASKPQGGGYGYTF.

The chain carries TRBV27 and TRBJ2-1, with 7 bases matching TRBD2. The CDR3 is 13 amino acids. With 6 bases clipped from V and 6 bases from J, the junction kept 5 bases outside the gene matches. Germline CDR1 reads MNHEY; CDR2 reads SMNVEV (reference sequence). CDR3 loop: CASSRGGTNEQFF. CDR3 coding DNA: TGTGCCAGCAGCCGGGGAGGGACCAATGAGCAGTTCTTC.

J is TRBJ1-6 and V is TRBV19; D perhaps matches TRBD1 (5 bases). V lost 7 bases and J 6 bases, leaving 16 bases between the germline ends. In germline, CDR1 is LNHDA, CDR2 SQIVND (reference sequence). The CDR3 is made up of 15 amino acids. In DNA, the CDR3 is TGTGCCAGTAATTTACGGGACGGACGTAATTCACCCCTCCACTTT. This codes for CASNLRDGRNSPLHF.

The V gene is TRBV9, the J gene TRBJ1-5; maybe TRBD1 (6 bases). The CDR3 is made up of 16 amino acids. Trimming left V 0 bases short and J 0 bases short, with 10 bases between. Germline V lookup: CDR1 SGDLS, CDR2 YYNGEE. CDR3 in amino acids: CASSVGEGGSNQPQHF. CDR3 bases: TGTGCCAGCAGCGTAGGCGAGGGGGGTAGCAATCAGCCCCAGCATTTT.

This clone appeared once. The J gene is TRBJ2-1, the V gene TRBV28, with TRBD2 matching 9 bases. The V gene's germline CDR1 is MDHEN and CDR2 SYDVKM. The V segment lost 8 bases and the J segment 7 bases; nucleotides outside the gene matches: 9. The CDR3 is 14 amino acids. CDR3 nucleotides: TGTGCCAGCTTTGTTAGCGGGAGAGCGAATGAGCAGTTCTTC. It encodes CASFVSGRANEQFF. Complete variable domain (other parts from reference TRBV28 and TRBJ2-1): DVKVTQSSRYLVKRTGEKVFLECVQDMDHENMFWYRQDPGLGLRLIYFSYDVKMKEKGDIPEGYSVSREKKERFSLILESASTNQTSMYLCASFVSGRANEQFFGPGTRLTVL.

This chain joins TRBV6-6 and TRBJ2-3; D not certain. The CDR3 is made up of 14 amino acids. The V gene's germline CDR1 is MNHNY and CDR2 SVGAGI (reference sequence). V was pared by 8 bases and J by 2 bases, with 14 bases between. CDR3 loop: CASREPGATDTQYF. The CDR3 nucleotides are TGTGCCAGCCGAGAGCCGGGCGCCACAGATACGCAGTATTTT.

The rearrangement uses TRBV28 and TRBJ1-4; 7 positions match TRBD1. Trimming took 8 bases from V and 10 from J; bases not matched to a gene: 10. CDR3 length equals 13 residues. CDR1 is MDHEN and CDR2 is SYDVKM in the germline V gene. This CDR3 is CASSTGRGGKLFF. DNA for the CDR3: TGTGCCAGCTCGACAGGGCGAGGGGGAAAACTGTTTTTT.

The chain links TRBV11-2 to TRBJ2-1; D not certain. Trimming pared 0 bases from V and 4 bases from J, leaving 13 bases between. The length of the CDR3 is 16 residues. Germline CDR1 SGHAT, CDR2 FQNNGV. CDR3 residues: CASSLESGRFYNEQFF. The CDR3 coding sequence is TGTGCCAGCAGCTTAGAATCTGGTCGGTTTTACAATGAGCAGTTCTTC.

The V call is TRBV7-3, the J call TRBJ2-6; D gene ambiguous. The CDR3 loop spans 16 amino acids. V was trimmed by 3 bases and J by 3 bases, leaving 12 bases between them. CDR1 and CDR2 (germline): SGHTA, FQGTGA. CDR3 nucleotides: TGTGCCAGCAGCTTTGCCGGACGCGGTGGGGCCAACGTCCTGACTTTC. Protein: CASSFAGRGGANVLTF.

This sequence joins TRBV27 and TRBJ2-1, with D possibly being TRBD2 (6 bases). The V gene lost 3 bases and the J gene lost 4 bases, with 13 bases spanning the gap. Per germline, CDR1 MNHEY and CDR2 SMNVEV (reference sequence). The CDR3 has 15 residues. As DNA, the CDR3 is TGTGCCAGCAGTTTTTTAGGTGGGAGGTACAATGAGCAGTTCTTC. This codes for CASSFLGGRYNEQFF.

CDR3: CASSQAGTRADTQYF. Here the CDR3 DNA reads TGTGCCAGCAGCCAAGCGGGCACCCGAGCGGATACGCAGTATTTT. The chain combines TRBV14 with TRBJ2-3; D gene uncertain. V lost 1 base to trimming and J lost 6 bases, with 14 bases between them. CDR1 and CDR2 (germline): SGHDN, FVKESK. This CDR3 spans 15 amino acids.

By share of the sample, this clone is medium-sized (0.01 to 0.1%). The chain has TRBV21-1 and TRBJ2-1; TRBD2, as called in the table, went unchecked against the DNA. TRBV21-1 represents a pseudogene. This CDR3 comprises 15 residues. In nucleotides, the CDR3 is TGTGCCAGCAGCAAAGTCGCGAGCTCCTACAATGAGCAGTTCTTC. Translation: CASSKVASSYNEQFF.

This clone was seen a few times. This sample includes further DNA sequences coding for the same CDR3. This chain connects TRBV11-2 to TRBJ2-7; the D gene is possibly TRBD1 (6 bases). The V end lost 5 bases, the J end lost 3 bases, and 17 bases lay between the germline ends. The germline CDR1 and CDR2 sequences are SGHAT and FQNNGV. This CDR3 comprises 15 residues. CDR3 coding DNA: TGTGCCAGCAGCCAAAATATAGGGGGACACTACGAGCAGTACTTC. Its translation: CASSQNIGGHYEQYF.

CDR3 amino acids: CASSSGDGNTEAFF. The CDR3 DNA reads as TGCGCCAGCAGCTCAGGGGACGGAAACACTGAAGCTTTCTTT. The rearrangement links TRBV5-1 to TRBJ1-1, with a possible D match to TRBD1 (6 bases). The ends were cut back, 3 bases at V and 2 bases at J, with 11 bases in the middle. The CDR3 covers 14 residues. Germline CDR1 is SGHRS and CDR2 is YFSETQ.

The CDR3 DNA follows: TGTGCCAGTAGTATAACTAGCGGAGCCACCGGGGAGCTGTTTTTT. Translation: CASSITSGATGELFF. V usage is TRBV19 and J usage is TRBJ2-2; 8 nucleotides align to TRBD2. The ends lost 2 bases at V and 4 bases at J; junction bases unmatched: 3. The CDR3 runs 15 residues. In germline, CDR1 is LNHDA, CDR2 SQIVND (reference sequence).

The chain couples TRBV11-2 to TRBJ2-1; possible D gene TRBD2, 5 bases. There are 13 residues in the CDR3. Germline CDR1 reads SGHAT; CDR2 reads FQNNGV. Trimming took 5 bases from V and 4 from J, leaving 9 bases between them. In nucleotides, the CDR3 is TGTGCCAGCAGCCCGACGGGGTACAATGAGCAGTTCTTC. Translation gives CASSPTGYNEQFF.

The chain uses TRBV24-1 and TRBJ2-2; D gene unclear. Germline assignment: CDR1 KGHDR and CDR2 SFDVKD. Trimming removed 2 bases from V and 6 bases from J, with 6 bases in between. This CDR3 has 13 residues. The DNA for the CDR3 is TGTGCCACCAGTGATTATGTCGCCGGGGAGCTGTTTTTT. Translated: CATSDYVAGELFF.

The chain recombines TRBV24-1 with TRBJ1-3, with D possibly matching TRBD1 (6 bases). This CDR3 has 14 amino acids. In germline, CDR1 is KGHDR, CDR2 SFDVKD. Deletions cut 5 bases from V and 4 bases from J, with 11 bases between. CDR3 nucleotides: TGTGCCACCAGTGCTGCAGGGGAAGGAAACACCATATATTTT. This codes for CATSAAGEGNTIYF.

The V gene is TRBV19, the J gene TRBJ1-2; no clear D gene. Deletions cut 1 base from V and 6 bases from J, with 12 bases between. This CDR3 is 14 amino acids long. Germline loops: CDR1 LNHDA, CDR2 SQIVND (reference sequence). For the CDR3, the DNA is TGTGCCAGTAGTATAGGGACCGTTTGGGATGGCTACACCTTC. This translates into CASSIGTVWDGYTF. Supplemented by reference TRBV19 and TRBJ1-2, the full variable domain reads DGGITQSPKYLFRKEGQNVTLSCEQNLNHDAMYWYRQDPGQGLRLIYYSQIVNDFQKGDIAEGYSVSREKKESFPLTVTSAQKNPTAFYLCASSIGTVWDGYTFGSGTRLTVV.

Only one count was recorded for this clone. The chain's CDR3 is CASSLSGSYNEQFF. CDR3 nucleotide sequence: TGTGCCAGCAGCTTAAGCGGGAGCTACAATGAGCAGTTCTTC. The V gene is TRBV11-3, the J gene TRBJ2-1; 8 bases fit TRBD2. Germline loops: CDR1 SGHNT, CDR2 YENEEA. V lost 2 bases, J lost 3 bases, and 0 bases stayed unmatched. The CDR3 totals 14 residues.

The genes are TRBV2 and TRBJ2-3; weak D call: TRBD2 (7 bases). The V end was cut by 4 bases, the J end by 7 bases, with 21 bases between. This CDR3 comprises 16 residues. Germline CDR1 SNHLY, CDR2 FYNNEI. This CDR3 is CASSGGASGRKNTQYF. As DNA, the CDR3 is TGTGCCAGCAGTGGGGGGGCTAGCGGCAGGAAGAATACGCAGTATTTT.

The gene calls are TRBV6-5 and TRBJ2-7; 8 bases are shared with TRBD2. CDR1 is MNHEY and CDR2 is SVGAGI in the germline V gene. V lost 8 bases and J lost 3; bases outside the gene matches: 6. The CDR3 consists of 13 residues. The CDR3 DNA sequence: TGTGCCAGCGAGGGACTAGTGAACTACGAGCAGTACTTC. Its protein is CASEGLVNYEQYF.